This TCR beta chain was observed in a study of OX40 agonist ivuxolimab in advanced cancers. Study summary: Patients undergoing dose escalation presented with hepatocellular carcinoma, melanoma, renal cell or head and neck cancer. Participants averaged around 60 years of age (range 23 to 79) and were 75% to 90% male.

Sequencing used immunoSEQ multiplex PCR; TCRdb keeps in-frame clones, though not all of them. The data show some 70,000 clones, 80% seen once. CDR1 and CDR2 from the germline V gene are GTSNPN and SVGIG (reference sequence). Trimming cost V 0 bases and J 8 bases; bases outside gene matches: 4. The CDR3 contains 13 residues. Samples were taken at baseline and on day 1 of cycles 4 and 7. This clone occurred a few times. As yet, its antigen is unknown. General study results and limits: On average, CD8+ T cells had more expanded clones than CD4+.

The chain employs TRBV30 and TRBJ1-1; TRBD1 aligns across 9 bases. This material consisted of CD4+ or CD8+ T cells sorted from blood, taken in a trial of the OX40 agonist ivuxolimab. The TCR originated in an adult with an advanced solid tumor such as melanoma, head and neck, liver or kidney cancer. CDR3 in DNA: TGTGCCTGGAGTGTAAGAGGGACAGGGGAAGCTTTCTTT. Translation gives CAWSVRGTGEAFF.